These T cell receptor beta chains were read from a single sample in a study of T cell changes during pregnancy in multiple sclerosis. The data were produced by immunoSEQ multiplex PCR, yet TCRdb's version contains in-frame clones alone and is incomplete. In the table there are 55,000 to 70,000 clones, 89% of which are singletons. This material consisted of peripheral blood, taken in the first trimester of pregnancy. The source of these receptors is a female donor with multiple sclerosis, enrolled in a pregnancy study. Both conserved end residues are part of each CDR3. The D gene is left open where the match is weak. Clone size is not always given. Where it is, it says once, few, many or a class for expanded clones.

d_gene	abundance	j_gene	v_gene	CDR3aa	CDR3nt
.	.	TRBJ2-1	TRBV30	CAWSAGQGASGRLSYNEQFF	TGTGCCTGGAGTGCGGGACAGGGGGCTAGCGGGAGGCTCTCCTACAATGAGCAGTTCTTC
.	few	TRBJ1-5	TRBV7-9	CASSVDWGDQPQHF	TGTGCCAGCAGCGTTGACTGGGGGGATCAGCCCCAGCATTTT
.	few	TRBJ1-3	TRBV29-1	CSVESVGNTIYF	TGCAGCGTTGAATCAGTCGGAAACACCATATATTTT
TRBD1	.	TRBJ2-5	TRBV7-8	CASSPGQGQETQYF	TGTGCCAGCAGCCCGGGACAGGGGCAAGAGACCCAGTACTTC
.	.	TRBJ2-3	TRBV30	CAWSGSGSTDTQYF	TGTGCCTGGAGTGGGAGCGGATCCACAGATACGCAGTATTTT
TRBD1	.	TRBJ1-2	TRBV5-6	CASSWDRHYGYTF	TGTGCCAGCAGCTGGGACAGACACTATGGCTACACCTTC
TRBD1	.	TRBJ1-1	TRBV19	CASSPFFDRGAFF	TGTGCCAGTAGTCCCTTCTTCGACAGGGGAGCTTTCTTT
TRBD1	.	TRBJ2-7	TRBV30	CAWTRGTGASNEQYF	TGTGCCTGGACCCGGGGAACAGGGGCGTCCAACGAGCAGTACTTC
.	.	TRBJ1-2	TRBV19	CASTQPSLRVDYGYTF	TGTGCCAGTACACAGCCTTCCCTCAGGGTAGACTATGGCTACACCTTC
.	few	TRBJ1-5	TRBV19	CASSMEYGYNQPQHF	TGTGCCAGTAGTATGGAGTACGGCTACAATCAGCCCCAGCATTTT
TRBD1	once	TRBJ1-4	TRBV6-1	CASIRQGEEKLFF	TGTGCCAGCATCCGACAGGGGGAGGAAAAACTGTTTTTT
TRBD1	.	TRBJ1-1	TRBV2	CASKWSGQLIMNTEAFF	TGTGCCAGCAAGTGGTCGGGACAGCTGATCATGAACACTGAAGCTTTCTTT
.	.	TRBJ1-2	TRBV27	CASSRPGKANYGYTF	TGTGCCAGCAGTAGGCCAGGGAAAGCTAACTATGGCTACACCTTC
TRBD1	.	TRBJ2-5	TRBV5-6	CASSPDRGGVLLQTQYF	TGTGCCAGCAGCCCAGACAGGGGGGGGGTTCTTCTTCAGACCCAGTACTTC
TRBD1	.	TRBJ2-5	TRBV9	CASSITGGRETQYF	TGTGCCAGCAGCATTACAGGGGGGAGAGAGACCCAGTACTTC
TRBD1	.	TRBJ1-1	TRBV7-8	CASSLAVGTGYYGNTEAFF	TGTGCCAGCAGCTTAGCGGTCGGGACAGGGTATTACGGGAACACTGAAGCTTTCTTT
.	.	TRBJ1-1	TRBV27	CASSRQAGGIAEAFF	TGTGCCAGCAGTCGACAGGCGGGGGGTATAGCTGAAGCTTTCTTT
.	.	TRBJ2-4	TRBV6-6	CASSSTSALAKNIQYF	TGTGCCAGCAGCTCCACTAGTGCTTTAGCCAAAAACATTCAGTACTTC
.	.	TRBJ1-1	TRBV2	CATVGARVDTEAFF	TGTGCCACCGTCGGCGCCAGGGTGGACACTGAAGCTTTCTTT
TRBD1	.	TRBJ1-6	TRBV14	CASSQYRGGNSPLHF	TGTGCCAGCAGCCAGTACAGGGGAGGTAATTCACCCCTCCACTTT
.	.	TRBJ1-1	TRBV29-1	CSVVGRLNTEAFF	TGCAGCGTTGTGGGCAGGTTGAACACTGAAGCTTTCTTT
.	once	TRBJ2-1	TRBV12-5	CASGSPTGVEQFF	TGTGCTAGTGGTTCACCGACTGGAGTTGAGCAGTTCTTC
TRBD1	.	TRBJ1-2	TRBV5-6	CASISMTGTFYGYTF	TGTGCCAGCATCTCTATGACAGGGACCTTCTATGGCTACACCTTC
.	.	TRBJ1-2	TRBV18	CASSPEGGLSGYTF	TGTGCCAGCTCACCAGAGGGGGGGCTTTCTGGCTACACCTTC
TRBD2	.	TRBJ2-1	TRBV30	CACPLAGETGGEQFF	TGTGCCTGCCCACTAGCGGGAGAGACAGGCGGTGAGCAGTTCTTC
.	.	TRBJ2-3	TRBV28	CASSFRQRGGTDTQYF	TGTGCCAGCAGTTTTAGGCAGAGGGGAGGAACAGATACGCAGTATTTT
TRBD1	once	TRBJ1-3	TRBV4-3	CASSQDWDRAGNTIYF	TGCGCCAGCAGCCAAGACTGGGACAGGGCTGGAAACACCATATATTTT
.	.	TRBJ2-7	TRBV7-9	CASTRDYEQYF	TGTGCCAGCACACGGGACTACGAGCAGTACTTC
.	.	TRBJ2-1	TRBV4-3	CASSPREGLGYNEQFF	TGCGCCAGCAGCCCCAGAGAGGGTTTGGGCTACAATGAGCAGTTCTTC